These 4 T cell receptor beta chains originate from one sample sequenced in a study of cytomegalovirus exposure and HLA in healthy donors. The PCR ran on 60 Vbeta and 13 Jbeta primers. The table came from immunoSEQ multiplex PCR; TCRdb's copy has only in-frame clones and leaves some out. The sample has 55,000 to 80,000 clones; about 72% are singletons. Sequenced input: PBMCs. The source of these receptors is a man aged 50 or older in good health and CMV-seropositive.

V gene TRBV4-1 combines with J gene TRBJ1-3; 8 bases are a match to TRBD1. With 3 bases clipped from V and 0 bases from J, the junction kept 7 bases outside the gene matches. Germline CDR1 is MGHRA and CDR2 is YSYEKL. This CDR3 spans 17 amino acids. The CDR3 sequence: CASSQMTGVASGNTIYF. The CDR3 DNA sequence: TGCGCCAGCAGCCAGATGACAGGGGTGGCCTCTGGAAACACCATATATTTT.

This clone was recorded only once. This chain uses TRBV7-9 with TRBJ2-7; D may be TRBD2 (5 bases). The CDR3 runs to 15 residues. Germline-derived CDR1 and CDR2 are SEHNR and FQNEAQ (reference sequence). Trimming stripped 4 bases from V and 3 bases from J, with 16 bases between. CDR3 loop: CASSSPGERGYEQYF. The CDR3, as DNA: TGTGCCAGCAGCTCACCGGGCGAACGGGGCTACGAGCAGTACTTC.

This chain links TRBV29-1 with TRBJ1-3; TRBD1 agrees at 10 bases. V was clipped by 1 base and J by 2 bases; unmatched bases: 5. This CDR3 comprises 16 residues. Germline V gene sequence: CDR1 SQVTM, CDR2 ANQGSEA. The CDR3 reads CSVEVETGGPGNTIYF. The CDR3 DNA reads TGCAGCGTTGAAGTAGAGACAGGGGGCCCTGGAAACACCATATATTTT.

This rearrangement joins TRBV10-2 to TRBJ1-5; D unresolved. Germline CDR1 WSHSY, CDR2 SAAADI. V lost 3 bases to trimming and J lost 2 bases, with 8 bases between them. The length of the CDR3 is 14 residues. Here the CDR3 DNA reads TGCGCCAGCAGTGACGGCGGGGGCAATCAGCCCCAGCATTTT. Its protein product is CASSDGGGNQPQHF.